These 29 T cell receptor beta chains were sequenced from one sample in a study of T cells in Graves' hyperthyroidism and ophthalmopathy. Researchers took RNA transcripts and amplified the TCR beta CDR3 regions from them. Initially, a first-round RT-PCR of the TCR CDR3 employed the HTBI primer set. TCRdb re-called the multiplex PCR reads through MiXCR, storing one row per CDR3 protein. The sample lists some 510,000 distinct CDR3 sequences; under 25% were seen once. The specimen sequenced was blood. Receptor source: a man aged 18-30 years with Graves' hyperthyroidism.

The V gene is TRBV6-1, the J gene TRBJ1-5; the D gene is possibly TRBD1 (6 bases). Germline loops: CDR1 MNHNS, CDR2 SASEGT. V shed 9 bases and J shed 1 base, with 13 bases lying between them. The CDR3 is 14 residues long. This CDR3 reads CASRGGRSNQPQHF. In DNA form, the CDR3 reads TGTGCCAGTAGAGGGGGGAGAAGCAATCAGCCCCAGCATTTT.

The CDR3, as DNA: TGCAGCGTTCCGGACACCGAGAACACTGAAGCTTTCTTT. It codes for CSVPDTENTEAFF. The J gene is TRBJ1-1, the V gene TRBV29-1; TRBD1 might be the D (5 bases). This CDR3 has 13 residues. Germline V gives CDR1 SQVTM, CDR2 ANQGSEA. Trimming shortened V by 5 bases and J by 1 base, and 11 bases separated the two germline ends.

This clonotype has a count of ten or more. The chain combines TRBV6-1 with TRBJ1-2; D possibly corresponds to TRBD1 (6 bases). The CDR3 contains 14 residues. The germline gives CDR1 MNHNS, CDR2 SASEGT. V shed 2 bases and J shed 4 bases, with 11 bases lying between them. CDR3 amino acids: CASSERGGPYGYTF. Written as DNA, the CDR3 is TGTGCCAGCAGTGAACGGGGGGGCCCCTATGGCTACACCTTC.

The chain combines TRBV5-1 with TRBJ1-5; no definite D call. There are 14 residues in the CDR3. Trimming took 0 bases from V and 7 from J, leaving 11 bases between them. In germline, CDR1 is SGHRS, CDR2 YFSETQ. This chain's CDR3 is CASSLGVAGQPQHF. In DNA form, the CDR3 reads TGCGCCAGCAGCTTGGGGGTAGCGGGACAGCCCCAGCATTTT. Using reference TRBV5-1 and TRBJ1-5 for the parts outside the CDR3, the full variable domain is KAGVTQTPRYLIKTRGQQVTLSCSPISGHRSVSWYQQTPGQGLQFLFEYFSETQRNKGNFPGRFSGRQFSNSRSEMNVSTLELGDSALYLCASSLGVAGQPQHFGDGTRLSIL.

This clonotype was recorded at least ten times. The genes are TRBV24-1 and TRBJ2-5; D is unclear. Trimming shortened V by 0 bases and J by 0 bases, and 7 bases separated the two germline ends. There are 15 residues in the CDR3. Germline loops: CDR1 KGHDR, CDR2 SFDVKD. CDR3 sequence reads: CATSDLQQHQETQYF. The CDR3 DNA sequence: TGTGCCACCAGTGATTTGCAGCAGCACCAAGAGACCCAGTACTTC.

The chain employs TRBV7-2 and TRBJ1-2; TRBD1 agrees at 9 bases. V lost 4 bases to trimming and J lost 4 bases; unmatched junction nucleotides: 4. Germline values: CDR1 SGHTA, CDR2 FQGNSA. The CDR3 has 14 residues. The CDR3 reads CASSSGQGTYGYTF. CDR3 coding DNA: TGTGCCAGCAGCTCAGGACAGGGGACCTATGGCTACACCTTC.

The sample holds many counts of this clonotype. The chain uses TRBV2 and TRBJ1-1; the D is unclear. Per germline, CDR1 SNHLY and CDR2 FYNNEI. The CDR3 contains 12 residues. Trimming pared 3 bases from V and 4 bases from J, leaving 6 bases between. As DNA, the CDR3 is TGTGCCAGCAGTGACGGGTTCACTGAAGCTTTCTTT. Its protein product is CASSDGFTEAFF.

This clonotype was seen at least ten times. An end of the junction does not agree with germline; a read error may underlie this. The CDR3 nucleotides read TGTGCCAGCAGTTACTCCTACATGGGGGGGTACACTGATGCTTTCTTT. It translates to CASSYSYMGGYTDAFF. The gene calls are TRBV28 and TRBJ1-1, with TRBD1 as a possible D gene (5 bases). CDR3 length equals 16 residues. Germline V CDR1 and CDR2: MDHEN, SYDVKM.

This clonotype was seen a few times. V and J are TRBV18 and TRBJ1-1; D is possibly TRBD1 (5 bases). The CDR3 totals 15 residues. V gave up 2 bases and J gave up 1 base, with 11 bases separating them. CDR1 KGHSH and CDR2 LQKENI come from the germline V gene. CDR3 residues: CASSPNGGANTEAFF. The CDR3 DNA reads TGTGCCAGCTCACCAAATGGGGGTGCGAACACTGAAGCTTTCTTT.

In its sample, this clonotype was seen many times. The J gene is TRBJ2-5, the V gene TRBV27; the D call may be TRBD1 or TRBD2 (6 bases each). The V end was cut by 3 bases, the J end by 2 bases, with 13 bases between. CDR3 length equals 15 residues. Germline CDR1 reads MNHEY; CDR2 reads SMNVEV (reference sequence). Here the CDR3 DNA reads TGTGCCAGCAGTTTCGTCGGGGGCCTTCAAGAGACCCAGTACTTC. It translates to CASSFVGGLQETQYF.

This clonotype was observed many times. The chain combines TRBV24-1 with TRBJ2-5; D not certain. This CDR3 region has 8 residues. Trimming stripped 9 bases from V and 7 bases from J, with 2 bases between. Germline CDR1 reads KGHDR; CDR2 reads SFDVKD. The CDR3: CATRTQYF. DNA of the CDR3: TGTGCCACCCGGACCCAGTACTTC.

Many counts were recorded for this clonotype. The chain has TRBV6-5 and TRBJ2-7; D uncertain. This CDR3 is built from 13 residues. V was cut by 5 bases and J by 3 bases, with 11 bases left in between. Looked up from germline, CDR1 is MNHEY and CDR2 is SVGAGI. DNA for the CDR3: TGTGCCAGCAGTCGAGACAAATTCTACGAGCAGTACTTC. Encoded protein: CASSRDKFYEQYF.

The J gene is TRBJ1-2, the V gene TRBV14; D remains ambiguous. The CDR3 length is 14 residues. The germline gives CDR1 SGHDN, CDR2 FVKESK. The V end lost 1 base, the J end lost 4 bases, and 10 bases lay between the germline ends. CDR3 bases: TGTGCCAGCAGCCAAGTGAACGGCATCTATGGCTACACCTTC. Protein: CASSQVNGIYGYTF.

This clonotype showed up just once. This chain joins TRBV6-5 and TRBJ2-7, with a possible D match to TRBD2 (6 bases). Germline-derived CDR1 and CDR2 are MNHEY and SVGAGI. Trimming took 2 bases from V and 2 from J, leaving 16 bases between them. The CDR3 contains 16 residues. CDR3: CASSYEAGRQPYEQYF. The CDR3 DNA follows: TGTGCCAGCAGTTACGAGGCGGGGCGGCAACCCTACGAGCAGTACTTC.

This clonotype was seen a handful of times. The chain recombines TRBV5-1 with TRBJ2-5; D possibly matches TRBD1 or TRBD2 (6 bases each). The germline CDR1 and CDR2 sequences are SGHRS and YFSETQ. Deletions cut 2 bases from V and 5 bases from J, with 13 bases between. The CDR3 runs 14 residues. The chain's CDR3 is CASSFWGAWETQYF. In DNA form, the CDR3 reads TGCGCCAGCAGCTTCTGGGGGGCTTGGGAGACCCAGTACTTC.

Many counts were recorded for this clonotype. The chain couples TRBV11-3 to TRBJ1-1; TRBD1 matches 10 bases. Germline V gene data show CDR1 as SGHNT and CDR2 as YENEEA. The length of the CDR3 is 14 residues. V shed 6 bases, J shed 4 bases, and the junction held 5 bases outside the gene matches. The CDR3 spells CASRGQGWGTEAFF. The CDR3 bases are TGTGCCAGCAGGGGACAGGGGTGGGGCACTGAAGCTTTCTTT. Using reference TRBV11-3 and TRBJ1-1 for the parts outside the CDR3, the full variable domain is EAGVVQSPRYKIIEKKQPVAFWCNPISGHNTLYWYLQNLGQGPELLIRYENEEAVDDSQLPKDRFSAERLKGVDSTLKIQPAELGDSAVYLCASRGQGWGTEAFFGQGTRLTVV.

This clonotype was observed a few times. This chain joins TRBV4-1 and TRBJ2-5; the D call may be TRBD1 or TRBD2 (6 bases each). The CDR3 is 15 residues long. V gave up 6 bases and J gave up 2 bases, with 16 bases separating them. CDR1 is MGHRA and CDR2 is YSYEKL in the germline V gene. CDR3 residues: CASSFGAGHQETQYF. DNA for the CDR3: TGCGCCAGCAGTTTCGGGGCGGGACATCAAGAGACCCAGTACTTC.

In its sample, this clonotype was seen many times. The chain carries TRBV7-8 and TRBJ2-7; D is uncertain. The CDR3 extends over 14 amino acids. Germline CDR1 reads SGHVS; CDR2 reads FQNEAQ. The ends were cut back, 4 bases at V and 0 bases at J, with 10 bases in the middle. The CDR3 nucleotides read TGTGCCAGCAGCTCCGGCGGTTTCTCCTACGAGCAGTACTTC. This translates into CASSSGGFSYEQYF.

J is TRBJ2-7 and V is TRBV4-1; possible D gene TRBD1, 6 bases. The germline V and J ends were trimmed by 3 bases and 3 bases, with 21 bases remaining between them. The V gene's germline CDR1 is MGHRA and CDR2 YSYEKL. The CDR3 extends over 17 amino acids. CDR3 residues: CASSQGFGQTTYYEQYF. Written as DNA, the CDR3 is TGCGCCAGCAGCCAGGGTTTCGGACAGACAACGTACTACGAGCAGTACTTC.

This chain uses TRBV5-1 with TRBJ2-2, with TRBD1 matching over 9 bases. The V gene's germline CDR1 is SGHRS and CDR2 YFSETQ. CDR3 length equals 15 residues. V lost 0 bases and J lost 6; bases outside the gene matches: 3. The chain's CDR3 is CASSLGDRDAGELFF. The CDR3 bases are TGCGCCAGCAGCTTGGGGGACAGGGACGCCGGGGAGCTGTTTTTT.

The chain joins TRBV3-1 to TRBJ2-5; 11 bases fit TRBD2. Germline assignment: CDR1 LGHDT and CDR2 YNNKEL (reference sequence). The junction had 9 bases not matched to a gene; V was cut back by 8 bases and J by 7 bases. This CDR3 has 14 residues. CDR3 protein: CASSVSGGGGTQYF. The CDR3 DNA reads as TGTGCCAGCTCGGTTAGCGGGGGGGGCGGGACCCAGTACTTC.

The J gene is TRBJ1-3, the V gene TRBV2, with TRBD1 identical over 7 bases. Per the germline V gene, CDR1 is SNHLY and CDR2 is FYNNEI. With V trimmed by 0 bases and J by 5 bases, 4 bases remained unmatched. This CDR3 region has 15 residues. This chain's CDR3 is CASSEAPGQRNTIYF. The CDR3 region has the DNA TGTGCCAGCAGTGAAGCCCCGGGACAGCGAAACACCATATATTTT.

This clonotype has ten or more counts. The gene calls are TRBV6-1 and TRBJ2-7; TRBD2 aligns across 7 bases. The V and J ends lost 5 bases and 1 base, in that order; junction bases with no gene match: 11. The CDR3 covers 16 residues. Germline assignment: CDR1 MNHNS and CDR2 SASEGT. The CDR3 here is CASSPPRGGESYEQYF. CDR3 nucleotide sequence: TGTGCCAGCAGTCCCCCCCGTGGGGGGGAATCCTACGAGCAGTACTTC.

In this sample, this clonotype turned up many times. This chain uses TRBV28 with TRBJ2-7, with TRBD1 matching over 7 bases. This CDR3 comprises 16 residues. The V and J ends lost 3 bases and 3 bases, in that order; junction bases with no gene match: 11. Germline V gene data show CDR1 as MDHEN and CDR2 as SYDVKM. The CDR3 loop reads CASSFDRAVKGYEQYF. Written as DNA, the CDR3 is TGTGCCAGCAGTTTCGACAGGGCAGTCAAGGGCTACGAGCAGTACTTC.

This clonotype was counted many times. This chain joins TRBV12-3 or TRBV12-4 and TRBJ1-1; D is undetermined. The CDR3 length is 15 residues. Deletions cut 2 bases from V and 6 bases from J, with 16 bases between. The CDR3 reads CASSLRSAGPAEAFF. CDR3 DNA sequence: TGTGCCAGCAGTTTAAGGTCGGCTGGCCCCGCTGAAGCTTTCTTT.

This clonotype was counted ten times or more. The chain links TRBV6-5 to TRBJ1-2; TRBD1 might be the D (5 bases). Germline loops: CDR1 MNHEY, CDR2 SVGAGI. V lost 2 bases and J 4 bases, leaving 11 bases between the germline ends. The CDR3 is 14 residues long. As DNA, the CDR3 is TGTGCCAGCAGTTACAAAGGGGCCGTCTATGGCTACACCTTC. Its protein is CASSYKGAVYGYTF.

This rearrangement joins TRBV5-1 to TRBJ2-6; 10 positions agree with TRBD2. J lost 0 bases, V lost 1 base, and 10 bases had no gene match. Germline lookup yields CDR1 SGHRS and CDR2 YFSETQ. The CDR3 spans 20 residues. The CDR3 reads CASSLLAGERVLSGANVLTF. The DNA for the CDR3 is TGCGCCAGCAGCTTGCTAGCGGGGGAGCGAGTTCTCTCTGGGGCCAACGTCCTGACTTTC.

This clonotype has more than one count but fewer than ten. This CDR3 reads CATSTPGQGSYEQYF. The CDR3 DNA follows: TGTGCCACCAGCACCCCGGGACAGGGGAGCTACGAGCAGTACTTC. The V call is TRBV15, the J call TRBJ2-7, with 10 bases that match TRBD1. Germline CDR1 and CDR2: LNHNV and YYDKDF (reference sequence). V was pared by 4 bases and J by 3 bases, with 6 bases of the junction left unmatched. CDR3 length: 15 residues.

This clonotype was seen ten or more times. This chain joins TRBV28 and TRBJ1-1; D is undetermined. Germline V gene sequence: CDR1 MDHEN, CDR2 SYDVKM. This CDR3 region has 16 residues. Trimming left V 3 bases short and J 0 bases short, with 14 bases between. CDR3 sequence: CASSFPLDAMNTEAFF. In nucleotides, the CDR3 is TGTGCCAGCAGTTTCCCCCTTGATGCGATGAACACTGAAGCTTTCTTT.